This TCR beta chain derives from a study of T cells in localized non-small cell lung cancer. This table comes from immunoSEQ multiplex PCR, and its TCRdb copy is limited to in-frame clones, with some not included. The sample consists of some 19,000 clones, about 89% of them appearing once. Whole-study findings and limits: There was higher T cell clonality in uninvolved adjacent lung than in tumor, and it was highest there.

A word on this clone: Antigen unknown.

Trimming removed 0 bases from V and 2 bases from J, with 12 bases in between. The CDR3 consists of 15 residues. Per the germline V gene, CDR1 is SGDLS and CDR2 is YYNGEE. This receptor was obtained from a male donor aged 60 or over with stage I squamous cell lung carcinoma. The sequencing used peripheral blood, collected before any cancer treatment. This chain links TRBV9 with TRBJ2-7; the D gene is possibly TRBD1 (5 bases). CDR3 nucleotides: TGTGCCAGCAGCGTAGGACAGCCTCCTACCTACGAGCAGTACTTC. This gives the protein CASSVGQPPTYEQYF.